The T cell receptor (beta chain) described here comes from a study of shared clonotypes between healthy human individuals (dated by TCRdb to 2018 to 2020). Study-level background: A few men and a couple of women, aged 18 to 49 years, made up the cohort. For each donor, CD4 naive and CD4 memory were each given three plates, CD8 naive was given two plates, and CD8 memory was given one plate. Between about 0.94 and 10 billion PBMCs per donor were obtained by leukapheresis. Libraries were prepared and TCR repertoires were sequenced by different laboratories using diverse techniques, in order to increase sequencing depth and limit assay-specific biases. To estimate repertoire size and how much clonotype sharing occurs between individuals, the study deeply sequenced the blood TCR repertoires of five healthy adults.

On the study overall, not on this receptor specifically: Clonotypes shared by all four sorted-subset donors showed higher generation probabilities than non-shared clonotypes. The small number of donors limited the genetic and exposure-history diversity represented. About 5% of naive CD4, roughly 3.5% of naive CD8, approximately 2% of memory CD4, and 0.35% to 0.4% of memory CD8 clonotypes were shared across several donors. Naive subsets generally had larger estimated clonotype richness than memory subsets did. Incomplete sequencing was indicated by rarefaction of sorted-subset datasets, despite the large sequencing depth. Pairwise subsampling led to the expectation that sequencing depth would affect the degree of clonotype sharing among donors. Sampling was restricted to blood, and TCR repertoires in tissue are likely to differ from TCR repertoires in blood.

Using the deep immunoSEQ assay, TCR CDR3 regions were amplified from genomic DNA by multiplex PCR. Extracted genomic DNA from each cell subset was distributed evenly across all wells of several immunoSEQ 96-well plates, and each plate was treated as a replicate. For sorted subsets, each replicate PCR was loaded with about 0.2 ug genomic DNA, equivalent to about 30,000 T cell genomes. The purified libraries were quantified using a Qubit 3.0 fluorometer, sized with a Bioanalyzer 2100, and then quantified again using the KAPA Library Quantification kit. Every immunoSEQ 96-well plate was sequenced on a dedicated single-read 150-cycle Illumina NextSeq 550 flow cell. The study's processing was this. Because only junctional sequences without quality scores were contained in the immunoSEQ output, filtering matching that applied to full-length reads could not be performed. Sequences were annotated with PyIR, a Python wrapper for IgBLAST v1.9, and V/J genes and CDR3 were assigned using IMGT germline references. Reads were filtered out if the reads had weak V/J assignments (E-value above 1e-6), no CDR3, stop codons, out-of-frame junctions, or ambiguous translated residues. V3J clonotypes were defined as sequences sharing an identical inferred V gene, J gene, and CDR3 amino acid sequence. Percentage overlap between repertoires was calculated by dividing the number of shared unique clonotypes by the size of the smaller repertoire. Three approaches were used to assess repertoire richness: RTK rarefaction, the Chao1 estimator, and Recon v2.1 estimates of unobserved clonotypes. For all TCRbeta clonotypes obtained by the gDNA method from several donors, generation probabilities were computed with OLGA. TCRdb took this table from immuneACCESS and kept in-frame rearrangements with V and J called. Such tables lack part of the clones; where checked against another copy, unresolved V genes explain under half of the gap, and the rest is unexplained. The V and J calls and clone size are taken from that table; D and trimming were inferred from the DNA. The sample table holds around 2,000,000 clones, of which approximately 95% were seen once. The ten largest clones represent approximately 1.2% of the sample.

For the CD8 naive samples, CD45RO-negative cells were positively selected for CCR7, yielding a CD45RA+CCR7+ population from which TemRA cells were excluded. The donors were healthy, HIV-negative adults with no recently reported acute infections or vaccinations. Every donor was a Caucasian adult living in Nashville, Tennessee, USA. Blood was obtained by leukapheresis, after which PBMCs were separated by Ficoll-Histopaque density gradient centrifugation and cryopreserved in liquid nitrogen vapor phase. Purity and quantity of every magnetically sorted T cell population were checked by analytical flow cytometry. Genomic DNA was isolated from every sorted fraction and measured by UV absorbance on a Nanodrop 2000c. As to this clone: There is no known antigen for this receptor. No much larger clone is present one base from it, and per-base qualities are unavailable.

Sequencing was carried out using naive CD8+ T cells sorted from blood. The cell subset or site label, read with the paper, signifies: CD45RA+CCR7+. This clonotype was sampled from a man between 18 and 35 years old in good health.

The nucleotides are TGTGCCAGCAGCTTAGATAATGGCAGGGTGAACACTGAAGCTTTCTTT. This is translated as CASSLDNGRVNTEAFF. The rearrangement combines TRBV11-2 with TRBJ1-1; the best D guess is TRBD1, with 5 bases matching. The CDR3, from cysteine to phenylalanine, totals 16 residues. The read is trimmed to its CDR3 DNA, 48 bases read in frame from base 1. A distance of 11 bases separates the germline ends of V and J, which lose 0 bases and 0 bases respectively. Reading the germline V gene gives CDR1 SGHAT and CDR2 FQNNGV.